The clone carrying this T cell receptor (beta chain) was seen a few times. The antigen is not known. This entry is derived from a study of early T cells in non-severe SARS-CoV-2 infection. Study overall: Bulk RNA from unsorted whole blood was sequenced; chains were unpaired. Regarding the study as a whole: Comparison of clonotypes with VDJdb favored anti-spike CD8 responses while missing private and CD4 specificities.

Trimming removed 1 base from V and 7 bases from J, with 20 bases in between. CDR1 and CDR2 from the germline V gene are DFQATT and SNEGSKA (reference sequence). This CDR3 has 17 residues. The protocol attached unique molecular identifiers to individual cDNA molecules. One entry per CDR3 protein results from TCRdb running MiXCR on the 5' RACE reads. The top ten hold roughly 6% of the sample, which has tens of thousands of distinct CDR3 sequences, about 14% seen once. Material for sequencing was whole blood. The chain couples TRBV20-1 to TRBJ1-6; no clear D gene. The receptor's source is an adult who was a healthcare worker with PCR-confirmed SARS-CoV-2 infection or an uninfected control (not recorded which). The CDR3 bases are TGCAGTGCTAGAGCCCTACTTGACCCGTTATGGAATTCACCCCTCCACTTT. Its translation is CSARALLDPLWNSPLHF.